These 9 T cell receptor beta chains were sequenced from one sample in a study of T cell responses to AZD1222 COVID-19 vaccine. This table comes from immunoSEQ multiplex PCR, and its TCRdb copy is limited to in-frame clones, with some not included. The table records around 200,000 clones, 88% of them present only once. The sequences come from peripheral blood, collected on day 0 of AZD1222 vaccination. These receptors were taken from an adult in good health.

The chain uses TRBV5-1 and TRBJ2-3; 9 nucleotides line up with TRBD2. The germline V gene has CDR1 SGHRS and CDR2 YFSETQ. The CDR3 is made up of 17 amino acids. V shed 0 bases and J 2 bases; nucleotides not matched to a gene: 7. Here the CDR3 DNA reads TGCGCCAGCAGCTTGGCGGCTAGCGGGACGTCCACAGATACGCAGTATTTT. Encoded protein: CASSLAASGTSTDTQYF.

The chain uses TRBV29-1 and TRBJ1-4; TRBD1 agrees at 7 bases. J was trimmed by 0 bases and V by 7 bases; bases with no gene match: 5. Germline V gene lookup returns CDR1 SQVTM and CDR2 ANQGSEA. CDR3 length: 14 residues. CDR3 nucleotides: TGCAGCGCCCGAGGACAGGCAACTAATGAAAAACTGTTTTTT. Amino acid sequence: CSARGQATNEKLFF.

The chain carries TRBV6-5 and TRBJ1-1; 7 bases are a match to TRBD1. V dropped 8 bases and J dropped 3; count of bases not matched to a gene: 6. This CDR3 has 13 amino acids. The germline gives CDR1 MNHEY, CDR2 SVGAGI. This CDR3 reads CASLQGLHTEAFF. The CDR3, as DNA: TGTGCCAGCTTACAGGGGTTGCACACTGAAGCTTTCTTT.

Regarding this clone: The same CDR3 is also encoded by other DNA sequences in this sample. V gene TRBV7-9 combines with J gene TRBJ1-4; 10 nucleotides agree with TRBD1. CDR1 is SEHNR, CDR2 FQNEAQ, per germline (reference sequence). This CDR3 is built from 17 residues. Trimming removed 5 bases from V and 2 bases from J; junction bases left unmatched: 8. CDR3 sequence: CASSLRQGAATNEKLFF. The CDR3 region has the DNA TGTGCCAGCAGCCTCCGACAGGGGGCAGCGACTAATGAAAAACTGTTTTTT.

This sequence joins TRBV15 and TRBJ1-5; D is uncertain. The CDR3 spans 12 residues. V lost 5 bases, J lost 3 bases, and 5 bases lay in between. Germline CDR1 reads LNHNV; CDR2 reads YYDKDF (reference sequence). The CDR3: CATSGFNQPQHF. CDR3 bases: TGTGCCACCAGCGGTTTCAATCAGCCCCAGCATTTT.

J is TRBJ1-1 and V is TRBV3-1 (or the pseudogene TRBV3-2); TRBD1 aligns across 7 bases. V shed 3 bases and J 3 bases; nucleotides not matched to a gene: 7. The CDR3 has 15 residues. The germline CDR1 and CDR2 sequences are LGHDT and YNNKEL (reference sequence). The DNA of the CDR3 is TGTGCCAGCAGCCACAGGGACAGCAGGCACACTGAAGCTTTCTTT. Translation gives CASSHRDSRHTEAFF.

V usage is TRBV6-2 or TRBV6-3 and J usage is TRBJ2-7; D unresolved. Germline V lookup: CDR1 MNHEY, CDR2 SVGEGT. Trimming took 0 bases from V and 5 from J, leaving 2 bases between them. This CDR3 is built from 11 residues. In nucleotides, the CDR3 is TGTGCCAGCAGTTACTCTCACGAGCAGTACTTC. Translating gives CASSYSHEQYF.

As concerns this clone: Because the CDR3's place on the DNA is in doubt, the DNA is left out and the CDR3 is given as listed by TCRdb. This sequence joins TRBV21-1 and TRBJ1-6; no check of the table's D call, TRBD1, against the DNA was made. TRBV21-1 is recorded as a pseudogene. The length of the CDR3 is 18 amino acids, counting both ends. The CDR3 sequence: CASSNTGTGYSCDSPLHF.

The rearrangement uses TRBV6-5 and TRBJ2-3, with TRBD2 matching 9 bases. The CDR3 is made up of 16 amino acids. V trimming: 0 bases; J trimming: 5 bases; junction bases outside the gene matches: 6. Germline assignment: CDR1 MNHEY and CDR2 SVGAGI. CDR3 DNA: TGTGCCAGCAGTTACTCCCGCGGGGGGGCAGGAGATACGCAGTATTTT. It specifies CASSYSRGGAGDTQYF.